These 27 T cell receptor beta chains came from one sample sequenced in a study of T cell clonality in common variable immunodeficiency. Whole-study findings and limits: Common variable immunodeficiency TCR beta sequences reportedly had fewer deletions and N-nucleotide insertions.

The table came from immunoSEQ multiplex PCR; TCRdb's copy has only in-frame clones and leaves some out. The specimen has approximately 2,500 clones, none found just once. Their target antigens are unknown. Sequencing was carried out using peripheral blood mononuclear cells. These receptor sequences come from a human donor with common variable immunodeficiency.

This clone is categorized as medium-sized (0.01 to 0.1%). The read halts 3 residues ahead of the CDR3 end, with the missing end drawn from the germline J gene. This chain joins TRBV2 and TRBJ1-2; the D is unclear. The CDR3 consists of 14 residues. The germline CDR1 and CDR2 sequences are SNHLY and FYNNEI. V lost 4 bases to trimming and J lost 2 bases, with 11 bases between them. The CDR3: CASSGVGQNYGYTF. CDR3 DNA, as far as it was read: TGTGCCAGCAGTGGAGTTGGGCAGAACTATGGC.

This clone was counted at least ten times. The read halts 3 residues ahead of the CDR3 end, with the missing end drawn from the germline J gene. This chain joins TRBV27 and TRBJ1-6; TRBD1 might be the D (6 bases). Trimming removed 6 bases from V and 11 bases from J, with 14 bases in between. The CDR3 covers 13 residues. Germline V CDR1 and CDR2: MNHEY, SMNVEV (reference sequence). CDR3: CASSQQGGAPLHF. CDR3 DNA (partial): TGTGCCAGCAGCCAACAGGGAGGTGCACCC.

This clone is categorized as medium-sized (0.01 to 0.1%). The CDR3 end lies 3 residues beyond the end of the read and is filled in from the germline J gene. This chain uses TRBV19 with TRBJ1-2; possible D gene TRBD1, 5 bases. Germline CDR1 LNHDA, CDR2 SQIVND (reference sequence). The CDR3 length is 14 residues. Trimming shortened V by 3 bases and J by 0 bases, and 8 bases separated the two germline ends. CDR3 region: CASSMGTSNYGYTF. The part of the CDR3 DNA that was read is TGTGCCAGTAGTATGGGGACTTCTAACTATGGC.

This clone was seen more than once but under ten times. This chain's CDR3 is CASSEAGGGPFQETQYF. Partial CDR3 DNA: TGTGCCAGCAGTGAAGCCGGGGGGGGGCCCTTCCAAGAGACC. This rearrangement joins TRBV6-1 to TRBJ2-5; TRBD2 matches at 8 bases. The CDR3 end falls 3 residues outside the read, so it is completed with the germline J gene. This CDR3 is 17 amino acids long. The trim removed 0 bases at V and 1 base at J, leaving 7 bases unmatched. CDR1 and CDR2 (germline): MNHNS, SASEGT.

This clone occurred a few times. The read is 3 residues too short to cover the CDR3 end, so that end is filled in from the germline J gene. The rearrangement links TRBV7-9 to TRBJ2-7, with D perhaps given as TRBD1 or TRBD2 (5 bases each). Germline loops: CDR1 SEHNR, CDR2 FQNEAQ (reference sequence). The V end lost 7 bases, the J end lost 4 bases, and 11 bases lay between the germline ends. The CDR3 is 12 amino acids. Here the CDR3 reads CASTRGVYEQYF. CDR3 DNA, as far as it was read: TGTGCCAGCACCCGAGGGGTTTACGAG.

This clone was observed at least ten times. From the germline J gene comes the end of the CDR3, since the read stops 3 residues before it. V gene TRBV20-1 combines with J gene TRBJ1-5; 8 positions agree with TRBD1. The V segment lost 5 bases and the J segment 6 bases; nucleotides outside the gene matches: 9. This CDR3 comprises 14 residues. Germline V lookup: CDR1 DFQATT, CDR2 SNEGSKA (reference sequence). The covered CDR3 bases are TGCAGTGCTGTTACAGGGGGAAGGGTTCAGCCC. This translates into CSAVTGGRVQP. The whole CDR3 protein is CSAVTGGRVQPQHF.

In its sample, this clone was seen a few times. The read ends 3 residues before the CDR3 terminus; that terminus is restored from the germline J gene. The rearrangement links TRBV5-1 to TRBJ1-5; 8 bases line up with TRBD1. Germline values: CDR1 SGHRS, CDR2 YFSETQ. The CDR3 loop spans 15 amino acids. After removal of 4 bases from V and 3 bases from J, the junction contained 6 bases not matched to a gene. The DNA read from the CDR3 is TGCGCCAGCAGCCTCGGGGACAGGTTCAATCAGCCC. Translation gives CASSLGDRFNQP. The entire CDR3 is CASSLGDRFNQPQHF.

About this clone itself: The sequenced fragment ends 3 residues before the CDR3 boundary, so the rest is inferred from the germline J gene. This sequence joins TRBV19 and TRBJ2-5, with 8 bases fitting TRBD2. J was trimmed by 4 bases and V by 3 bases; bases with no gene match: 13. The germline V gene encodes CDR1 LNHDA and CDR2 SQIVND (reference sequence). The CDR3 is 17 residues long. CDR3 bases read: TGTGCCAGTAGTATTGGCCTAGCGGGCCCGACAGGAGAGACC. Amino acids: CASSIGLAGPTGET. Given in full, the CDR3 is CASSIGLAGPTGETQYF.

This clone is judged medium-sized (0.01 to 0.1%). The sequenced fragment ends 3 residues before the CDR3 boundary, so the rest is inferred from the germline J gene. The chain has TRBV5-1 and TRBJ1-1; maybe TRBD1 (5 bases). Trimming removed 4 bases from V and 5 bases from J, with 12 bases in between. The CDR3 runs to 13 residues. Germline V gene sequence: CDR1 SGHRS, CDR2 YFSETQ. CDR3 region: CASSPGGRTEAFF. The CDR3 bases that were read are TGCGCCAGCAGCCCCGGGGGAAGAACTGAA.

In its sample, this clone is medium-sized. The sequenced fragment ends 3 residues before the CDR3 boundary, so the rest is inferred from the germline J gene. The chain is built from TRBV7-3 and TRBJ2-3; 7 bases map to TRBD1. Germline assignment: CDR1 SGHTA and CDR2 FQGTGA. V was clipped by 3 bases and J by 3 bases; unmatched bases: 6. This CDR3 contains 15 residues. CDR3 DNA (partial): TGTGCCAGCAGCTTTTCCGCGACAGGGACAGATACG. The encoded protein is CASSFSATGTDT. The whole CDR3 region reads CASSFSATGTDTQYF. The full variable domain, in which reference TRBV7-3 and TRBJ2-3 provide the parts outside the CDR3, is GAGVSQTPSNKVTEKGKYVELRCDPISGHTALYWYRQSLGQGPEFLIYFQGTGAADDSGLPNDRFFAVRPEGSVSTLKIQRTERGDSAVYLCASSFSATGTDTQYFGPGTRLTVL.

This clone was counted at least ten times. Sequencing ends 3 residues short of the CDR3 end; the germline J gene provides the rest. The chain couples TRBV5-1 to TRBJ2-2; D is unresolved. The CDR3 spans 15 residues. Germline V gene lookup returns CDR1 SGHRS and CDR2 YFSETQ. Trimming removed 0 bases at V and 5 bases at J, with 11 bases between. The CDR3 loop reads CASSLAGGDTGELFF. The CDR3 DNA, read in part, is TGCGCCAGCAGCTTGGCCGGCGGAGATACCGGGGAG.

Ten or more counts support this clone. The read falls 3 residues short of the CDR3 end, and the missing part is taken from the germline J gene. The chain carries TRBV18 and TRBJ1-1, with D perhaps TRBD1 (6 bases). V lost 1 base to trimming and J lost 4 bases, with 13 bases between them. This CDR3 comprises 15 residues. CDR1 KGHSH and CDR2 LQKENI come from the germline V gene. Partial CDR3 DNA: TGTGCCAGCTCACCACGGCGGACAGTTCTCACTGAA. This encodes CASSPRRTVLTE. The entire CDR3 reads CASSPRRTVLTEAFF.

This clone was detected a few times. The read halts 3 residues ahead of the CDR3 end, with the missing end drawn from the germline J gene. The chain couples TRBV20-1 to TRBJ2-5, with a weak D call TRBD2 (7 bases). V was trimmed by 6 bases and J by 7 bases, leaving 24 bases between them. CDR3 length: 15 residues. Germline V gene lookup returns CDR1 DFQATT and CDR2 SNEGSKA (reference sequence). The CDR3 DNA, read in part, is TGCAGTGCCGATGATAGTGGGGGGGGCCGGGGGACC. Residues: CSADDSGGGRGT. In full, the CDR3 is CSADDSGGGRGTQYF.

With respect to this clone: With the read ending 3 residues before the CDR3 end, the germline J gene is used to fill in that end. V gene TRBV7-9 combines with J gene TRBJ1-6; 8 positions match TRBD1. Germline-derived CDR1 and CDR2 are SEHNR and FQNEAQ (reference sequence). The V gene end was trimmed by 6 bases and the J gene end by 7 bases; junction bases not matched to a gene: 5. CDR3 length equals 14 residues. CDR3 protein: CASSLDRGNSPLHF. The sequenced part of the CDR3 DNA is TGTGCCAGCAGTCTTGACAGGGGAAATTCACCC.

This clone is labeled as medium-sized. Read coverage stops 3 residues before the CDR3 terminus; the germline J gene supplies the remainder. This chain joins TRBV20-1 and TRBJ1-3; D perhaps matches TRBD1 (6 bases). Trimming removed 6 bases from V and 1 base from J, with 7 bases in between. The CDR3 is 12 residues long. Looked up from germline, CDR1 is DFQATT and CDR2 is SNEGSKA (reference sequence). The CDR3 reads CSAGTSGNTIYF. CDR3 bases read: TGCAGTGCGGGGACATCTGGAAACACC.

This clone is labeled large. The part of the CDR3 DNA that was read is TGTGCCAGCAGCGACACAGAATACAATGAG. Its protein is CASSDTEYNE. The whole CDR3 sequence is CASSDTEYNEQFF. The chain recombines TRBV6-4 with TRBJ2-1, with D unresolved. The read gets to within 3 residues of the CDR3 end, and the germline J gene fills in the rest. V lost 6 bases, J lost 4 bases, and 10 bases lay in between. Germline V gene data show CDR1 as MRHNA and CDR2 as SNTAGT. The CDR3 totals 13 residues.

By sample share, this clone is medium-sized. The CDR3 region is CASSAWGGYSYEQYF. The DNA read from the CDR3 is TGTGCCAGCAGTGCGTGGGGGGGCTACTCCTACGAG. The chain has TRBV11-2 and TRBJ2-7; tentative D call: TRBD2 (7 bases). The DNA ends 3 residues before the CDR3 does, and the rest of the CDR3 is filled in from the germline J gene. CDR1 and CDR2 (germline): SGHAT, FQNNGV. The CDR3 is 15 residues long. V was clipped by 6 bases and J by 0 bases, with 15 bases between them.

With respect to this clone: The read comes to an end 3 residues before the CDR3 does, leaving the germline J gene to fill in the end. The V gene is TRBV18, the J gene TRBJ2-2; 7 bases line up with TRBD1. CDR1 and CDR2 (germline): KGHSH, LQKENI. This CDR3 comprises 16 residues. The trim removed 4 bases at V and 0 bases at J, leaving 5 bases unmatched. The CDR3 spells CASSLRGSANTGELFF. CDR3 DNA (partial): TGTGCCAGCTCACTCAGGGGGTCCGCGAACACCGGGGAG.

This clone is medium-sized by share. The read finishes 3 residues shy of the CDR3 end, and the germline J gene is used to complete it. The chain combines TRBV5-1 with TRBJ2-3; maybe TRBD2 (6 bases). The V end lost 3 bases, the J end lost 7 bases, and 18 bases lay between the germline ends. Looked up from germline, CDR1 is SGHRS and CDR2 is YFSETQ. This CDR3 has 15 amino acids. The part of the CDR3 DNA that was read is TGCGCCAGCAGCTGGCCCGAGCGGGTTGGGTATACG. This encodes CASSWPERVGYT. The CDR3 in full is CASSWPERVGYTQYF. The complete variable domain, with remaining parts taken from reference TRBV5-1 and TRBJ2-3, reads KAGVTQTPRYLIKTRGQQVTLSCSPISGHRSVSWYQQTPGQGLQFLFEYFSETQRNKGNFPGRFSGRQFSNSRSEMNVSTLELGDSALYLCASSWPERVGYTQYFGPGTRLTVL.

By sample share, this clone is medium-sized. The CDR3 protein is CASSLYPPGSYGYTF. The sequenced CDR3 bases are TGTGCCAGCAGTTTATACCCGCCAGGGTCCTATGGC. This chain connects TRBV27 to TRBJ1-2; weak D call: TRBD1 (5 bases). The read stops 3 residues short of the end of the CDR3; the missing end is completed from the germline J gene. Germline-derived CDR1 and CDR2 are MNHEY and SMNVEV (reference sequence). V was trimmed by 1 base and J by 4 bases, leaving 13 bases between them. The CDR3 contains 15 residues.

This clone has just a few counts. The observed sequence ends 3 residues before the CDR3 terminus, with the missing tail filled in from the germline J gene. The chain employs TRBV19 and TRBJ1-4; no firm D call. Germline-derived CDR1 and CDR2 are LNHDA and SQIVND (reference sequence). Trimming removed 11 bases from V and 8 bases from J, with 24 bases in between. The CDR3 is 15 amino acids. The CDR3 DNA, read in part, is TGTGCCTGTACTCCCCGTGCGGGAAGGAGCGAAAAA. This sequence encodes CACTPRAGRSEK. The whole CDR3 sequence is CACTPRAGRSEKLFF.

By share of the sample, this clone is medium-sized. Read coverage stops 3 residues before the CDR3 terminus; the germline J gene supplies the remainder. The chain has TRBV20-1 and TRBJ2-7, with 10 nucleotides matching TRBD1. Trimming removed 5 bases from V and 3 bases from J; junction bases left unmatched: 4. The CDR3 has 13 residues. Per germline, CDR1 DFQATT and CDR2 SNEGSKA (reference sequence). Partial CDR3 DNA: TGCAGTGCTGGCAGGACAGGGGGCTACGAG. Its protein is CSAGRTGGYE. The entire CDR3 sequence reads CSAGRTGGYEQYF.

By frequency in the sample, this clone is large. The DNA ends 3 residues before the CDR3 does, and the rest of the CDR3 is filled in from the germline J gene. At the DNA level, this CDR3 is encoded by other sequences in the same sample as well. The chain joins TRBV7-9 to TRBJ1-2, with 7 bases identical to TRBD1. Germline V gene sequence: CDR1 SEHNR, CDR2 FQNEAQ (reference sequence). This CDR3 has 13 amino acids. J lost 2 bases, V lost 5 bases, and 2 bases had no gene match. The CDR3 DNA, read in part, is TGTGCCAGCAGCCAGGGACAGAACTATGGC. It is translated as CASSQGQNYG. The whole CDR3 protein is CASSQGQNYGYTF.

Sample share makes this clone medium-sized. The read terminates 3 residues ahead of where the CDR3 ends, so the germline J gene completes it. This sequence joins TRBV5-1 and TRBJ2-7; D gene uncertain. The V end lost 1 base, the J end lost 3 bases, and 5 bases lay between the germline ends. Germline loops: CDR1 SGHRS, CDR2 YFSETQ. The CDR3 length is 12 residues. The part of the CDR3 DNA that was read is TGCGCCAGCAGCTTGTCCAGCTACGAG. Its protein product is CASSLSSYE. From start to end, the CDR3 is CASSLSSYEQYF. Together with reference TRBV5-1 and TRBJ2-7, the CDR3 gives the full variable domain: KAGVTQTPRYLIKTRGQQVTLSCSPISGHRSVSWYQQTPGQGLQFLFEYFSETQRNKGNFPGRFSGRQFSNSRSEMNVSTLELGDSALYLCASSLSSYEQYFGPGTRLTVT.

In this sample, this clone is large (0.1 to 1%). The DNA ends 3 residues before the CDR3 does, and the rest of the CDR3 is filled in from the germline J gene. V usage is TRBV5-5 and J usage is TRBJ1-6, with D possibly TRBD1 on 5 matching bases. CDR1 and CDR2 from the germline V gene are SGHKS and YYEKEE (reference sequence). The CDR3 totals 14 residues. Trimming took 4 bases from V and 7 from J, leaving 12 bases between them. CDR3 bases read: TGTGCCAGCAGCCACCCGGGACTGAATTCACCC. This translates into CASSHPGLNSP. The full CDR3 reads CASSHPGLNSPLHF.

This clone came up many times. The read gets to within 3 residues of the CDR3 end, and the germline J gene fills in the rest. The chain uses TRBV7-9 and TRBJ2-7; 10 nucleotides align to TRBD1. The CDR3 loop spans 14 amino acids. Germline V gene lookup returns CDR1 SEHNR and CDR2 FQNEAQ (reference sequence). J gave up 4 bases and V 5 bases, and 5 bases lay outside the gene matches. CDR3 loop: CASSADRGRYEQYF. The sequenced part of the CDR3 DNA is TGTGCCAGCAGCGCGGACAGGGGGAGGTACGAG. Based on the CDR3 plus reference TRBV7-9 and TRBJ2-7, the full variable domain is DTGVSQNPRHKITKRGQNVTFRCDPISEHNRLYWYRQTLGQGPEFLTYFQNEAQLEKSRLLSDRFSAERPKGSFSTLEIQRTEQGDSAMYLCASSADRGRYEQYFGPGTRLTVT.

By its share, this clone is medium-sized. Sequencing ends 3 residues short of the CDR3 end; the germline J gene provides the rest. This chain uses TRBV18 with TRBJ1-2; D perhaps matches TRBD1 (5 bases). The CDR3 covers 14 residues. V gave up 1 base and J gave up 3 bases, with 9 bases separating them. Germline V lookup: CDR1 KGHSH, CDR2 LQKENI. Partial CDR3 DNA: TGTGCCAGCTCACCACAGGGGCAGGACTATGGC. This translates into CASSPQGQDYG. The whole CDR3 sequence reads CASSPQGQDYGYTF.